This TCR beta chain was found in a study of blood T cell repertoires in COVID-19. In its sample, this clone was seen a few times. Trimming removed 2 bases from V and 4 bases from J, with 6 bases in between. The CDR3 sequence is 12 residues long. CDR1 is MNHEY and CDR2 is SVGEGT in the germline V gene. The table came from immunoSEQ multiplex PCR; TCRdb's copy has only in-frame clones and leaves some out. The sample shows roughly 290,000 clones, around nine tenths of them seen only once. Participants were aged roughly 18 to 100 years from roughly 26 US areas. The sequenced material came from PBMCs or T cells enriched from blood (not recorded which). V is TRBV6-2 or TRBV6-3 and J is TRBJ2-7; D unclear. The sequence derives from a woman in her forties who had recovered from COVID-19. The CDR3 region is CASSYLYYEQYF. The CDR3 nucleotides read TGTGCCAGCAGTTACCTCTATTACGAGCAGTACTTC.